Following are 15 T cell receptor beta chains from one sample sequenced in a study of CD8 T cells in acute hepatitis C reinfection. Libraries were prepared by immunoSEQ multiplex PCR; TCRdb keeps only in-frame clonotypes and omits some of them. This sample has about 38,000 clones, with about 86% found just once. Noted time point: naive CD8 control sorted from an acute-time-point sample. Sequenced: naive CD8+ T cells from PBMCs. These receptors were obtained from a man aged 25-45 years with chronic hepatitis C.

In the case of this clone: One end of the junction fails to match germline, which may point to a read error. DNA for the CDR3: TGTGCCAGCAGCTTAGTCGGACAGGGTAGGATATTC. Its protein product is CASSLVGQGRIF. The rearrangement links TRBV11-2 to TRBJ2-4, with 8 bases identical to TRBD1. The CDR3 is 12 amino acids. Germline lookup yields CDR1 SGHAT and CDR2 FQNNGV. Combining the CDR3 with reference TRBV11-2 and TRBJ2-4 gives the whole variable domain EAGVAQSPRYKIIEKRQSVAFWCNPISGHATLYWYQQILGQGPKLLIQFQNNGVVDDSQLPKDRFSAERLKGVDSTLKIQPAKLEDSAVYLCASSLVGQGRIFGAGTRLSVL.

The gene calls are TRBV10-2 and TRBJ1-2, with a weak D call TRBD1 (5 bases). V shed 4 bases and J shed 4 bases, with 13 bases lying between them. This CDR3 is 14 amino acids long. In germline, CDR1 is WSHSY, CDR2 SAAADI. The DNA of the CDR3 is TGCGCCAGCAGTGGTGGGGCGAACAGCTATGGCTACACCTTC. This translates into CASSGGANSYGYTF.

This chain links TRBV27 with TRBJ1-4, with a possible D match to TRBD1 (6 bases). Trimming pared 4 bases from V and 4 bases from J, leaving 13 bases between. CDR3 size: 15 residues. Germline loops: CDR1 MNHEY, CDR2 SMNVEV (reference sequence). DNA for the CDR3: TGTGCCAGCAGTTCATTTCAAGGGGGTAATGAAAAACTGTTTTTT. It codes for CASSSFQGGNEKLFF. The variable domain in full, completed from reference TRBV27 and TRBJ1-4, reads EAQVTQNPRYLITVTGKKLTVTCSQNMNHEYMSWYRQDPGLGLRQIYYSMNVEVTDKGDVPEGYKVSRKEKRNFPLILESPSPNQTSLYFCASSSFQGGNEKLFFGSGTQLSVL.

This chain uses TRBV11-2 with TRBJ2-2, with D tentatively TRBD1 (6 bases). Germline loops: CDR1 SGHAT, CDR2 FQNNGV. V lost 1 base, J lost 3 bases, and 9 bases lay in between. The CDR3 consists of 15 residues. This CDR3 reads CASSLVQGHTGELFF. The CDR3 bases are TGTGCCAGCAGCTTAGTTCAGGGGCACACCGGGGAGCTGTTTTTT.

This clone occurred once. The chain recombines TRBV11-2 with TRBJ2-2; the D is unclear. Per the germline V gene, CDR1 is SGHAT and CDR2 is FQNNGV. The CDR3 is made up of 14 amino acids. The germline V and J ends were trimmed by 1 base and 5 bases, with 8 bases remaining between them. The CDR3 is CASSLVPGTGELFF. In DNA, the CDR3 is TGTGCCAGCAGCTTAGTCCCCGGAACCGGGGAGCTGTTTTTT.

CDR3 coding DNA: TGTGCCAGCAGCTTGGCCGCCAGATCCCCTGACTATGGCTACACCTTC. Amino acid sequence: CASSLAARSPDYGYTF. The chain is built from TRBV5-6 and TRBJ1-2; D remains unclear. Germline values: CDR1 SGHDT, CDR2 YYEEEE. Trimming removed 0 bases from V and 3 bases from J, with 15 bases in between. The CDR3 runs 16 residues.

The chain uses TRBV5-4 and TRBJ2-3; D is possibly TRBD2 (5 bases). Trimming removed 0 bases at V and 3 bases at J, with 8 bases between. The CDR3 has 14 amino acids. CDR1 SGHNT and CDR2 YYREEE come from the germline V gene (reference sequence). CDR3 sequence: CASSLAGLTDTQYF. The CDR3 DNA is TGTGCCAGCAGCTTGGCGGGGTTAACAGATACGCAGTATTTT.

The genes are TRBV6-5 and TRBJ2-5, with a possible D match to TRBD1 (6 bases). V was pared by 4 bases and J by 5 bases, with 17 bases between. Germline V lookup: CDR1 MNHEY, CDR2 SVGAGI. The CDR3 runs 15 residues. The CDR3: CASSSPITGLETQYF. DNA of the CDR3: TGTGCCAGCAGTTCCCCAATTACAGGGTTGGAGACCCAGTACTTC.

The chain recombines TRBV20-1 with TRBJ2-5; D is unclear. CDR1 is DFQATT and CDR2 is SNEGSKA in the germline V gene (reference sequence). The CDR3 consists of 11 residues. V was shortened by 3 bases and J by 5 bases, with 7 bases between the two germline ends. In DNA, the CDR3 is TGCAGTGCTAGTAATCGGGAGACCCAGTACTTC. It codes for CSASNRETQYF.

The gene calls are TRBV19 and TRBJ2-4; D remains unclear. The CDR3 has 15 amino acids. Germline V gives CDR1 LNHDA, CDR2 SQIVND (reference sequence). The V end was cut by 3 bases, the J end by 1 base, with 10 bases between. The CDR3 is CASSIQDLAKNIQYF. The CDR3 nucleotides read TGTGCCAGTAGTATCCAGGATCTGGCCAAAAACATTCAGTACTTC.

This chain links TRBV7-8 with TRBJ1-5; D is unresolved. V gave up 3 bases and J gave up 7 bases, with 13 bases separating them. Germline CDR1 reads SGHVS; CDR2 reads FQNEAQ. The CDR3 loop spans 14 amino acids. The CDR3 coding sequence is TGTGCCAGCAGCTTGGCCATGGGCAGGCAGCCCCAGCATTTT. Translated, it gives CASSLAMGRQPQHF. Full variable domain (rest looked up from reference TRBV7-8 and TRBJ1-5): GAGVSQSPRYKVAKRGQDVALRCDPISGHVSLFWYQQALGQGPEFLTYFQNEAQLDKSGLPSDRFFAERPEGSVSTLKIQRTQQEDSAVYLCASSLAMGRQPQHFGDGTRLSIL.

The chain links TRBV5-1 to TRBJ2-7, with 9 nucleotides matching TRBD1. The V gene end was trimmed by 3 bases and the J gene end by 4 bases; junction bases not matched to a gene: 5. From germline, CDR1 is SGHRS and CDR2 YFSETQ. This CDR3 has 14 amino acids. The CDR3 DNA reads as TGCGCCAGCAGCTACGCGGGACAGGGTTACGAGCAGTACTTC. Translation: CASSYAGQGYEQYF. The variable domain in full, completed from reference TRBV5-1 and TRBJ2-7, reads KAGVTQTPRYLIKTRGQQVTLSCSPISGHRSVSWYQQTPGQGLQFLFEYFSETQRNKGNFPGRFSGRQFSNSRSEMNVSTLELGDSALYLCASSYAGQGYEQYFGPGTRLTVT.

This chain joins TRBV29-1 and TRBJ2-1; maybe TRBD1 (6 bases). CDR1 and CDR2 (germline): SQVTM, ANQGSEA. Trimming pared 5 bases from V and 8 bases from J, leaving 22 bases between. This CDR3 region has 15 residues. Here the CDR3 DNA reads TGCAGCGTTTTATACAGGGCCGGCACTGACCATGAGCAGTTCTTC. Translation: CSVLYRAGTDHEQFF.

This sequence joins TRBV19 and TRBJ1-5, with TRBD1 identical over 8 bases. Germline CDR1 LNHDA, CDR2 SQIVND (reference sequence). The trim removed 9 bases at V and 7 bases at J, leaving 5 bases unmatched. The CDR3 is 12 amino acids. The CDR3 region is CASGQGDQPQHF. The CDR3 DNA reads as TGTGCCAGCGGACAGGGCGACCAGCCCCAGCATTTT.

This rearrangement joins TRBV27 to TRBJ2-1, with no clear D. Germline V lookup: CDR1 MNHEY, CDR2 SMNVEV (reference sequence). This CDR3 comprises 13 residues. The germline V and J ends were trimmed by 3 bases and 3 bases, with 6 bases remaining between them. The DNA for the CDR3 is TGTGCCAGCAGTTTGTACAGCTACAATGAGCAGTTCTTC. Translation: CASSLYSYNEQFF.